What follows are 32 T cell receptor beta chains derived from one specimen sequenced in a study of PD-1 blockade in classical Hodgkin lymphoma. All patients relapsed after autologous stem cell transplantation, and brentuximab vedotin exposure varied. Sequenced by immunoSEQ multiplex PCR; TCRdb stores in-frame clones only, minus some. The top ten hold roughly 9% of the sample, which has tens of thousands of clones, 87% seen once. The starting material was peripheral blood mononuclear cells (PBMCs), obtained at baseline. These receptor sequences come from a human donor with classical Hodgkin lymphoma.

The V call is TRBV19, the J call TRBJ1-1, with TRBD1 as a possible D gene (6 bases). The CDR3 contains 13 residues. Per the germline V gene, CDR1 is LNHDA and CDR2 is SQIVND (reference sequence). Trimming took 2 bases from V and 9 from J, leaving 13 bases between them. This chain's CDR3 is CASSILQGEKAFF. Written as DNA, the CDR3 is TGTGCCAGTAGTATATTACAGGGTGAAAAAGCTTTCTTT.

The rearrangement joins TRBV15 to TRBJ1-2; D may be TRBD1 (5 bases). This CDR3 has 15 residues. V gave up 0 bases and J gave up 7 bases, with 15 bases separating them. Per the germline V gene, CDR1 is LNHNV and CDR2 is YYDKDF (reference sequence). The CDR3 coding sequence is TGTGCCACCAGCAGAGAAGCAGGGTCCATCTTTGGCTACACCTTC. Its protein product is CATSREAGSIFGYTF.

The V gene is TRBV5-1, the J gene TRBJ2-5; a weak D match, TRBD1 (5 bases). This CDR3 is 14 amino acids long. Germline V lookup: CDR1 SGHRS, CDR2 YFSETQ. The V end was cut by 0 bases, the J end by 5 bases, with 11 bases between. This CDR3 is CASSLDVPGETQYF. The CDR3 coding sequence is TGCGCCAGCAGCTTGGACGTGCCAGGGGAGACCCAGTACTTC.

This chain joins TRBV30 and TRBJ1-1; possible D gene TRBD1, 6 bases. Trimming took 3 bases from V and 2 from J, leaving 10 bases between them. Germline CDR1 GTSNPN, CDR2 SVGIG (reference sequence). The CDR3 totals 13 residues. The CDR3 DNA follows: TGTGCCTGGAGGGACAGCGGAAACACTGAAGCTTTCTTT. Amino acids: CAWRDSGNTEAFF.

This chain links TRBV19 with TRBJ2-3, with 7 bases matching TRBD2. Germline CDR1 is LNHDA and CDR2 is SQIVND (reference sequence). After removal of 2 bases from V and 2 bases from J, the junction contained 4 bases not matched to a gene. This CDR3 is built from 15 residues. CDR3 region: CASSIRGSLTDTQYF. CDR3 bases: TGTGCCAGTAGTATACGCGGGAGCCTCACAGATACGCAGTATTTT.

V usage is TRBV7-2 and J usage is TRBJ2-2; 8 positions agree with TRBD2. Germline CDR1 and CDR2: SGHTA and FQGNSA. The CDR3 is 15 amino acids. The V and J ends lost 0 bases and 8 bases, in that order; junction bases with no gene match: 5. The CDR3 DNA reads as TGTGCCAGCAGCTTAGCCGGGACTAGGCTTGGGGAGCTGTTTTTT. It specifies CASSLAGTRLGELFF.

The chain joins TRBV7-8 to TRBJ2-7; 13 nucleotides align to TRBD2. This CDR3 region has 17 residues. Germline V CDR1 and CDR2: SGHVS, FQNEAQ. Trimming took 1 base from V and 4 from J; bases not matched to a gene: 7. The CDR3 sequence is CASSLVPGLAGDYEQYF. CDR3 sequence (DNA): TGTGCCAGCAGCTTAGTCCCCGGACTAGCGGGAGATTACGAGCAGTACTTC.

This sequence joins TRBV5-8 and TRBJ2-1; D remains ambiguous. This CDR3 comprises 16 residues. Trimming took off 0 bases at V and 0 bases at J, with 10 bases between the two ends. CDR1 and CDR2 from the germline V gene are SGHTS and YDEGEE. The CDR3 loop is CASSLVTVSSYNEQFF. CDR3 coding DNA: TGTGCCAGCAGCTTGGTAACGGTGAGCTCCTACAATGAGCAGTTCTTC.

The gene calls are TRBV2 and TRBJ1-4; no firm D call. V gave up 4 bases and J gave up 6 bases, with 12 bases separating them. The CDR3 loop spans 14 amino acids. Per the germline V gene, CDR1 is SNHLY and CDR2 is FYNNEI. CDR3 nucleotides: TGTGCCAGCAGTGGGCGGGAATGGGATGAAAAACTGTTTTTT. Its protein is CASSGREWDEKLFF.

The chain employs TRBV7-2 and TRBJ1-6; unclear D gene. The CDR3 loop spans 12 amino acids. The V end was cut by 5 bases, the J end by 12 bases, with 11 bases between. Germline loops: CDR1 SGHTA, CDR2 FQGNSA. CDR3 sequence reads: CASSNSGGPLHF. DNA for the CDR3: TGTGCCAGCAGCAACTCTGGAGGACCCCTCCACTTT.

The rearrangement uses TRBV4-2 and TRBJ1-4, with D unclear. Germline loops: CDR1 LGHNA, CDR2 YNFKEQ. This CDR3 region has 16 residues. The ends were cut back, 2 bases at V and 0 bases at J, with 10 bases in the middle. The CDR3 reads CASSQNGWATNEKLFF. CDR3 sequence (DNA): TGTGCCAGCAGCCAAAATGGGTGGGCAACTAATGAAAAACTGTTTTTT.

This sequence joins TRBV30 and TRBJ1-1; the D gene is possibly TRBD1 (5 bases). Trimming removed 4 bases at V and 0 bases at J, with 18 bases between. The germline CDR1 and CDR2 sequences are GTSNPN and SVGIG (reference sequence). The length of the CDR3 is 16 residues. The CDR3 sequence: CAWNPPGGFMNTEAFF. The CDR3 region has the DNA TGTGCCTGGAACCCCCCCGGGGGATTCATGAACACTGAAGCTTTCTTT.

V and J are TRBV7-2 and TRBJ2-1, with TRBD1 matching over 8 bases. The CDR3 is 16 amino acids. Trimming removed 2 bases from V and 6 bases from J; junction bases left unmatched: 9. Germline CDR1 is SGHTA and CDR2 is FQGNSA. The CDR3 sequence is CASSLLPQGAGNEQFF. The CDR3 DNA reads TGTGCCAGCAGCTTATTACCTCAGGGGGCCGGCAATGAGCAGTTCTTC.

This chain joins TRBV28 and TRBJ1-4, with 8 bases matching TRBD1. The CDR3 runs to 13 residues. Per the germline V gene, CDR1 is MDHEN and CDR2 is SYDVKM. V lost 7 bases, J lost 5 bases, and 3 bases stayed unmatched. DNA for the CDR3: TGTGCCAGCACCCACAGGGGGAATGAAAAACTGTTTTTT. Translation: CASTHRGNEKLFF.

A few counts support this clone. This CDR3 reads CATSIDRGRGTEAFF. CDR3 coding DNA: TGTGCCACCAGCATTGACAGGGGAAGGGGCACTGAAGCTTTCTTT. The chain combines TRBV15 with TRBJ1-1, with 8 positions matching TRBD1. After removal of 4 bases from V and 4 bases from J, the junction contained 8 bases not matched to a gene. Germline values: CDR1 LNHNV, CDR2 YYDKDF (reference sequence). The CDR3 loop spans 15 amino acids.

This sequence joins TRBV28 and TRBJ2-7; D call uncertain. The V end was cut by 5 bases, the J end by 3 bases, with 5 bases between. From germline, CDR1 is MDHEN and CDR2 SYDVKM. The CDR3 runs to 11 residues. This CDR3 is CASSTVYEQYF. The DNA for the CDR3 is TGTGCCAGCAGTACAGTCTACGAGCAGTACTTC.

This chain joins TRBV7-6 and TRBJ2-7; 10 bases map to TRBD2. The CDR3 is 15 residues long. J was trimmed by 4 bases and V by 5 bases; bases with no gene match: 8. Germline CDR1 reads SGHVS; CDR2 reads FNYEAQ. CDR3 amino acids: CASSPRTSGPYEQYF. In DNA form, the CDR3 reads TGTGCCAGCAGCCCCCGGACTAGCGGACCATACGAGCAGTACTTC.

The V call is TRBV27, the J call TRBJ2-3; D gene uncertain. The V gene lost 5 bases and the J gene lost 4 bases, with 22 bases spanning the gap. CDR1 is MNHEY, CDR2 SMNVEV, per germline (reference sequence). This CDR3 contains 17 residues. Written as DNA, the CDR3 is TGTGCCAGCAGTCTGATCTTTTCTTCAGATGAGGCAGATACGCAGTATTTT. Protein: CASSLIFSSDEADTQYF.

This clone was counted once. The V call is TRBV4-1, the J call TRBJ1-1; 8 positions match TRBD1. Germline V gene lookup returns CDR1 MGHRA and CDR2 YSYEKL. With V trimmed by 1 base and J by 4 bases, 5 bases remained unmatched. The CDR3 is 15 amino acids. The CDR3 sequence: CASSQGQGSFTEAFF. The CDR3 DNA reads as TGCGCCAGCAGCCAAGGACAGGGGTCGTTCACTGAAGCTTTCTTT.

The J gene is TRBJ2-5, the V gene TRBV13, with TRBD2 identical over 7 bases. V was pared by 5 bases and J by 4 bases, with 13 bases of the junction left unmatched. This CDR3 is built from 16 residues. The germline V gene encodes CDR1 PRHDT and CDR2 FYEKMQ (reference sequence). The CDR3 DNA reads TGTGCCAGCAGCGGACCAGTCTGGGGGGGGGTAGAGACCCAGTACTTC. It codes for CASSGPVWGGVETQYF.

V usage is TRBV2 and J usage is TRBJ2-7; D assignment may be TRBD1 or TRBD2 (5 bases each). CDR1 is SNHLY and CDR2 is FYNNEI in the germline V gene. Trimming pared 6 bases from V and 2 bases from J, leaving 14 bases between. The CDR3 is 14 residues long. The CDR3 nucleotides read TGTGCCAGCAGCACCGGGACGCAAGCCTACGAGCAGTACTTC. Its protein is CASSTGTQAYEQYF.

The chain is built from TRBV19 and TRBJ2-2, with D perhaps given as TRBD1 or TRBD2 (6 bases each). The V gene's germline CDR1 is LNHDA and CDR2 SQIVND (reference sequence). Trimming left V 3 bases short and J 6 bases short, with 14 bases between. The CDR3 consists of 15 residues. The CDR3 reads CASSMAGGGPGELFF. CDR3 DNA sequence: TGTGCCAGTAGTATGGCAGGAGGGGGGCCCGGGGAGCTGTTTTTT.

This chain uses TRBV7-3 with TRBJ1-1; D gene uncertain. V was cut by 4 bases and J by 4 bases, with 13 bases left in between. The CDR3 spans 14 residues. Germline CDR1 and CDR2: SGHTA and FQGTGA. The CDR3 region has the DNA TGTGCCAGCAGCTCCCACGGCGGGAGCACTGAAGCTTTCTTT. It translates to CASSSHGGSTEAFF.

The J gene is TRBJ2-7, the V gene TRBV27; D is possibly TRBD2 (6 bases). Trimming removed 5 bases at V and 7 bases at J, with 12 bases between. The CDR3 runs 12 residues. Germline V gene sequence: CDR1 MNHEY, CDR2 SMNVEV (reference sequence). CDR3 DNA: TGTGCCAGCAGTCGGGCGGGGTTAGAGCAGTACTTC. Translated, it gives CASSRAGLEQYF.

This chain links TRBV28 with TRBJ2-6; D unresolved. CDR3 length: 14 amino acids. Trimming removed 8 bases from V and 0 bases from J, with 8 bases in between. Per germline, CDR1 MDHEN and CDR2 SYDVKM. The CDR3 region is CASFTHSGANVLTF. DNA of the CDR3: TGTGCCAGCTTTACACACTCTGGGGCCAACGTCCTGACTTTC.

The chain carries TRBV2 and TRBJ1-4, with no clear D. The CDR3 runs to 13 residues. V lost 6 bases, J lost 4 bases, and 9 bases lay in between. Germline loops: CDR1 SNHLY, CDR2 FYNNEI. The CDR3 region is CASSGGFNEKLFF. The CDR3 DNA reads as TGTGCCAGCAGCGGTGGATTTAATGAAAAACTGTTTTTT. Complete variable domain (other parts from reference TRBV2 and TRBJ1-4): EPEVTQTPSHQVTQMGQEVILRCVPISNHLYFYWYRQILGQKVEFLVSFYNNEISEKSEIFDDQFSVERPDGSNFTLKIRSTKLEDSAMYFCASSGGFNEKLFFGSGTQLSVL.

The chain carries TRBV7-3 and TRBJ2-3; perhaps TRBD2 as D (5 bases). The CDR3 extends over 14 amino acids. The V gene lost 2 bases and the J gene lost 5 bases, with 11 bases spanning the gap. Germline CDR1 SGHTA, CDR2 FQGTGA. The CDR3 spells CASSLFAGEDTQYF. In nucleotides, the CDR3 is TGTGCCAGCAGCTTATTTGCCGGGGAAGATACGCAGTATTTT. The full variable domain, completed using reference TRBV7-3 and TRBJ2-3, is GAGVSQTPSNKVTEKGKYVELRCDPISGHTALYWYRQSLGQGPEFLIYFQGTGAADDSGLPNDRFFAVRPEGSVSTLKIQRTERGDSAVYLCASSLFAGEDTQYFGPGTRLTVL.

This clone has more than one count but fewer than ten. This chain links TRBV6-1 with TRBJ1-5; TRBD1 aligns across 8 bases. V lost 4 bases and J lost 6; bases outside the gene matches: 8. The CDR3 has 15 residues. In germline, CDR1 is MNHNS, CDR2 SASEGT. The CDR3 is CASSVGQGAGQPQHF. CDR3 coding DNA: TGTGCCAGCAGTGTTGGACAGGGCGCTGGTCAGCCCCAGCATTTT.

In regard to this clone: A read error may account for a junction end that differs from germline. The chain has TRBV18 and TRBJ2-2, with D perhaps matching TRBD1 or TRBD2 (6 bases each). The germline CDR1 and CDR2 sequences are KGHSH and LQKENI. The CDR3 is made up of 15 amino acids. The CDR3 spells CASSSGGLNAGELFF. As DNA, the CDR3 is TGTGCCAGCTCAAGTGGGGGGCTGAACGCCGGGGAGCTGTTTTTT.

As concerns this clone: One end of the junction varies from germline; a read error may be responsible. The chain uses TRBV6-1 and TRBJ1-1; D is possibly TRBD1 (6 bases). CDR3 length: 17 residues. Germline V gives CDR1 MNHNS, CDR2 SASEGT. This chain's CDR3 is CAISESIKAWGAAEAFF. In nucleotides, the CDR3 is TGTGCCATCAGTGAGTCGATTAAGGCTTGGGGGGCGGCTGAAGCTTTCTTT.

This clone was recorded a few times. CDR3 DNA: TGTGCCAGCTCACTCCTCCCCAGGGGCACGAACACTGAAGCTTTCTTT. It encodes CASSLLPRGTNTEAFF. The chain employs TRBV18 and TRBJ1-1; D is perhaps TRBD1 (6 bases). Germline values: CDR1 KGHSH, CDR2 LQKENI. CDR3 length: 16 amino acids. V lost 4 bases and J 1 base, leaving 16 bases between the germline ends.

The chain combines TRBV10-3 with TRBJ1-3; D may be TRBD1 (5 bases). Germline V gene lookup returns CDR1 ENHRY and CDR2 SYGVKD. With 2 bases removed from V and 0 bases from J, the gap between germline ends came to 5 bases. The CDR3 spans 14 residues. In DNA form, the CDR3 reads TGTGCCATCAGTGAGACAGGCTCTGGAAACACCATATATTTT. It yields the protein CAISETGSGNTIYF.